This T cell receptor (beta chain) was retrieved from a study of early T cells in non-severe SARS-CoV-2 infection. Each cDNA molecule carried a unique molecular identifier. From the 5' RACE reads, TCRdb called clonotypes with MiXCR, one entry per CDR3 protein. Of about 32,000 distinct CDR3 sequences in the sample, around 5% were seen once. This clonotype appeared many times. The sample comprised whole blood. The sequence came from an adult who was a healthcare worker with PCR-confirmed SARS-CoV-2 infection or an uninfected control (not recorded which).

CDR3 nucleotide sequence: TGTGCCAGCAGCTTGACAGGGGTAAAGTTCTTC. Translation: CASSLTGVKFF. This rearrangement joins TRBV7-6 to TRBJ2-1; 8 nucleotides align to TRBD1. CDR3 length equals 11 residues. Looked up from germline, CDR1 is SGHVS and CDR2 is FNYEAQ. The V segment lost 3 bases and the J segment 14 bases; nucleotides outside the gene matches: 3. Drawing the rest from reference TRBV7-6 and TRBJ2-1, the complete variable domain is GAGVSQSPRYKVTKRGQDVALRCDPISGHVSLYWYRQALGQGPEFLTYFNYEAQQDKSGLPNDRFSAERPEGSISTLTIQRTEQRDSAMYRCASSLTGVKFFGPGTRLTVL.